The next 24 T cell receptor beta chains were all read from a single sample in a study of T cells after yellow fever vaccination. TCRdb re-called the 5' RACE reads with MiXCR, one entry per CDR3 protein. This sample has around 120,000 distinct CDR3 sequences, with 13% to 15% found just once. Sample: CD8+ T cells sorted from PBMCs, taken 5 days after the yellow fever booster vaccination. The receptors derive from a man between 18 and 29 years old who received the YFV17D yellow fever vaccine.

The V gene is TRBV20-1, the J gene TRBJ1-1; D uncertain. CDR1 DFQATT and CDR2 SNEGSKA come from the germline V gene (reference sequence). Trimming removed 6 bases at V and 6 bases at J, with 14 bases between. The CDR3 covers 12 residues. The CDR3 coding sequence is TGCAGTGCGCGCGGGTATATGGCTGAAGCTTTCTTT. Translation: CSARGYMAEAFF.

This clonotype was seen a few times. This chain joins TRBV7-2 and TRBJ2-4, with D perhaps TRBD1 (6 bases). CDR3 size: 17 residues. Trimming removed 4 bases at V and 1 base at J, with 17 bases between. Germline loops: CDR1 SGHTA, CDR2 FQGNSA. CDR3 sequence (DNA): TGTGCCAGCAGCTGGGCCCCCGGGACAACCGCCAAAAACATTCAGTACTTC. Its protein is CASSWAPGTTAKNIQYF.

By sample share, this clonotype is medium-sized. This chain uses TRBV7-2 with TRBJ1-2; tentative D call: TRBD1 (5 bases). The CDR3 totals 14 residues. The V and J ends lost 5 bases and 4 bases respectively, with 14 bases between them. Germline V gives CDR1 SGHTA, CDR2 FQGNSA. CDR3 loop: CASSPGLGLYGYTF. The DNA of the CDR3 is TGTGCCAGCAGCCCAGGCTTGGGGCTCTATGGCTACACCTTC. Variable domain in full (rest from reference TRBV7-2 and TRBJ1-2): GAGVSQSPSNKVTEKGKDVELRCDPISGHTALYWYRQSLGQGLEFLIYFQGNSAPDKSGLPSDRFSAERTGGSVSTLTIQRTQQEDSAVYLCASSPGLGLYGYTFGSGTRLTVV.

The chain has TRBV9 and TRBJ2-2, with unresolved D. CDR1 and CDR2 from the germline V gene are SGDLS and YYNGEE. CDR3 size: 15 residues. The V end lost 3 bases, the J end lost 5 bases, and 14 bases lay between the germline ends. This CDR3 is CASSASNYQTGELFF. CDR3 bases: TGTGCCAGCAGCGCCTCAAATTACCAGACCGGGGAGCTGTTTTTT.

In this sample, this clonotype turned up a few times. The V and J genes are TRBV19 and TRBJ1-1, with unresolved D. Trimming left V 3 bases short and J 0 bases short, with 5 bases between. There are 13 residues in the CDR3. Germline assignment: CDR1 LNHDA and CDR2 SQIVND (reference sequence). The CDR3 DNA is TGTGCCAGTAGTATTTTGGTGAACACTGAAGCTTTCTTT. The encoded protein is CASSILVNTEAFF.

The table lists this clonotype with a few counts. This CDR3 reads CASSQVGGGTDTQYF. In DNA, the CDR3 is TGCGCCAGCAGCCAGGTGGGAGGAGGCACAGATACGCAGTATTTT. The gene calls are TRBV4-3 and TRBJ2-3, with D possibly matching TRBD2 (6 bases). Trimming pared 3 bases from V and 1 base from J, leaving 11 bases between. Germline values: CDR1 LGHNA, CDR2 YSLEER. The CDR3 loop spans 15 amino acids.

In this sample, this clonotype turned up a few times. The chain is built from TRBV18 and TRBJ2-2; 7 nucleotides align to TRBD1. CDR1 is KGHSH and CDR2 is LQKENI in the germline V gene. This CDR3 contains 15 residues. After removal of 3 bases from V and 3 bases from J, the junction contained 4 bases not matched to a gene. CDR3 residues: CASSPTGTYTGELFF. The DNA for the CDR3 is TGTGCCAGCTCACCGACAGGGACCTACACCGGGGAGCTGTTTTTT.

In nucleotides, the CDR3 is TGTGCCAGCAGTGAATGGACAGGCGACCACGAGCAGTACTTC. Encoded protein: CASSEWTGDHEQYF. The chain uses TRBV2 and TRBJ2-7; 7 positions match TRBD1. J lost 5 bases, V lost 2 bases, and 6 bases had no gene match. Germline lookup yields CDR1 SNHLY and CDR2 FYNNEI. There are 14 residues in the CDR3.

This sequence joins TRBV6-6 and TRBJ2-6, with 9 bases identical to TRBD1. Losses at the gene ends were 6 bases for V and 2 bases for J; bases not matched to a gene: 2. CDR1 is MNHNY, CDR2 SVGAGI, per germline (reference sequence). The CDR3 runs 15 residues. CDR3 DNA sequence: TGTGCCAGCAGCTACAGGGGGCCTGGGGCCAACGTCCTGACTTTC. It translates to CASSYRGPGANVLTF.

The genes are TRBV12-3 or TRBV12-4 and TRBJ2-2, with TRBD2 as a possible D gene (6 bases). The CDR3 has 17 residues. Trimming took off 5 bases at V and 4 bases at J, with 20 bases between the two ends. This chain's CDR3 is CASSPRIRRGRTGELFF. The CDR3 nucleotides are TGTGCCAGCAGTCCAAGGATTCGGCGGGGCCGCACCGGGGAGCTGTTTTTT.

This chain links TRBV6-2 or TRBV6-3 with TRBJ1-1, with D possibly being TRBD1 (5 bases). Germline V gene lookup returns CDR1 MNHEY and CDR2 SVGEGT. The CDR3 spans 13 residues. The V and J ends lost 6 bases and 3 bases respectively, with 11 bases between them. The CDR3 DNA sequence: TGTGCCAGCAGGTGGGGCGCCGACACTGAAGCTTTCTTT. Its translation: CASRWGADTEAFF.

This sequence joins TRBV5-5 and TRBJ2-2; 7 nucleotides align to TRBD1. Trimming at V came to 3 bases and at J to 4 bases, leaving 15 bases not matched to a gene. Germline CDR1 SGHKS, CDR2 YYEKEE (reference sequence). The CDR3 is made up of 18 amino acids. CDR3 region: CASSYRQGLGELTGELFF. The CDR3 DNA reads TGTGCCAGCAGCTACAGACAGGGCTTGGGGGAACTCACCGGGGAGCTGTTTTTT. Supplemented by reference TRBV5-5 and TRBJ2-2, the full variable domain reads DAGVTQSPTHLIKTRGQQVTLRCSPISGHKSVSWYQQVLGQGPQFIFQYYEKEERGRGNFPDRFSARQFPNYSSELNVNALLLGDSALYLCASSYRQGLGELTGELFFGEGSRLTVL.

This CDR3 reads CASSTRTGITGELFF. The CDR3 DNA is TGTGCCAGTAGTACCAGGACAGGAATCACCGGGGAGCTGTTTTTT. The rearrangement links TRBV19 to TRBJ2-2; 7 nucleotides agree with TRBD1. Germline loops: CDR1 LNHDA, CDR2 SQIVND (reference sequence). V shed 4 bases and J 4 bases; nucleotides not matched to a gene: 6. The CDR3 covers 15 residues.

This chain links TRBV6-2 or TRBV6-3 with TRBJ1-5; the D gene is possibly TRBD1 (5 bases). There are 13 residues in the CDR3. Between the trimmed V and J ends, which lost 0 bases and 9 bases, there was a span of 9 bases. Germline CDR1 reads MNHEY; CDR2 reads SVGEGT. This CDR3 reads CASSYSVGAPQHF. CDR3 sequence (DNA): TGTGCCAGCAGTTACTCAGTCGGGGCGCCCCAGCATTTT.

The chain couples TRBV10-3 to TRBJ1-1; 9 bases are a match to TRBD1. This CDR3 contains 14 residues. Germline CDR1 reads ENHRY; CDR2 reads SYGVKD. V was pared by 5 bases and J by 1 base, with 2 bases of the junction left unmatched. The CDR3 loop reads CAISIQGANTEAFF. The CDR3 nucleotides read TGTGCCATCAGTATACAGGGGGCGAACACTGAAGCTTTCTTT.

Many counts were recorded for this clonotype. The chain links TRBV7-6 to TRBJ2-1; no clear D. Per germline, CDR1 SGHVS and CDR2 FNYEAQ. The CDR3 consists of 15 residues. V was trimmed by 3 bases and J by 0 bases, leaving 9 bases between them. The CDR3 nucleotides are TGTGCCAGCAGCTTGGGTGTTAGCTCCTACAATGAGCAGTTCTTC. The encoded protein is CASSLGVSSYNEQFF.

This clonotype was counted a few times. This chain links TRBV7-9 with TRBJ1-1; no clear D. The CDR3 consists of 12 residues. Germline loops: CDR1 SEHNR, CDR2 FQNEAQ (reference sequence). Trimming removed 1 base from V and 6 bases from J, with 6 bases in between. The CDR3 DNA follows: TGTGCCAGCAGCTTAGTGGGTCCTGAAGCTTTCTTT. Its protein is CASSLVGPEAFF.

The chain recombines TRBV6-2 or TRBV6-3 with TRBJ1-6; the D is unclear. V was pared by 4 bases and J by 0 bases, with 10 bases between. Germline CDR1 reads MNHEY; CDR2 reads SVGEGT. The CDR3 length is 16 residues. The CDR3 sequence is CASSFIRSSYNSPLHF. CDR3 in DNA: TGTGCCAGCAGTTTTATCCGGAGCTCCTATAATTCACCCCTCCACTTT.

This clonotype came up a few times. The rearrangement joins TRBV7-3 to TRBJ1-1, with D maybe TRBD1 (6 bases). Germline-derived CDR1 and CDR2 are SGHTA and FQGTGA. V was cut by 5 bases and J by 1 base, with 14 bases left in between. The CDR3 length is 15 residues. The DNA for the CDR3 is TGTGCCAGCAGCAGGACAGCCGAGGAGAACACTGAAGCTTTCTTT. As protein: CASSRTAEENTEAFF.

This chain links TRBV7-8 with TRBJ1-6; the D gene is possibly TRBD1 (5 bases). The V gene's germline CDR1 is SGHVS and CDR2 FQNEAQ. Between the trimmed V and J ends, which lost 5 bases and 10 bases, there was a span of 12 bases. The CDR3 sequence is 13 residues long. CDR3 in amino acids: CASSPTGYSPLHF. In DNA, the CDR3 is TGTGCCAGCAGCCCCACAGGCTACTCACCCCTCCACTTT.

V usage is TRBV20-1 and J usage is TRBJ1-5; 10 nucleotides match TRBD1. The CDR3 is 15 residues long. The germline V gene encodes CDR1 DFQATT and CDR2 SNEGSKA (reference sequence). The V and J ends lost 4 bases and 6 bases, in that order; junction bases with no gene match: 9. CDR3 protein: CSAISPTGGFQPQHF. CDR3 in DNA: TGCAGTGCTATTAGCCCGACAGGGGGCTTTCAGCCCCAGCATTTT.

This rearrangement joins TRBV28 to TRBJ2-3, with D possibly TRBD2 on 6 matching bases. The CDR3 runs to 13 residues. V lost 5 bases and J 2 bases, leaving 8 bases between the germline ends. Germline values: CDR1 MDHEN, CDR2 SYDVKM. The DNA for the CDR3 is TGTGCCAGCAGTCGCGGGAACACAGATACGCAGTATTTT. Its protein is CASSRGNTDTQYF.

This clonotype was detected a few times. The chain joins TRBV27 to TRBJ2-2; 9 nucleotides match TRBD1. V trimming: 2 bases; J trimming: 5 bases; junction bases outside the gene matches: 3. There are 15 residues in the CDR3. CDR1 and CDR2 (germline): MNHEY, SMNVEV (reference sequence). CDR3 region: CASSLDRGFTGELFF. CDR3 DNA sequence: TGTGCCAGCAGTTTAGACAGGGGGTTTACCGGGGAGCTGTTTTTT.

The chain has TRBV7-9 and TRBJ2-1; tentative D call: TRBD2 (6 bases). The V and J ends lost 1 base and 5 bases respectively, with 15 bases between them. This CDR3 is built from 16 residues. CDR1 and CDR2 (germline): SEHNR, FQNEAQ (reference sequence). The DNA for the CDR3 is TGTGCCAGCAGCTTAGTTCGGCTAGCGCCGGACAATGAGCAGTTCTTC. Protein: CASSLVRLAPDNEQFF.